The 3 T cell receptor beta chains listed next were all sequenced from one sample in a study of shared clonotypes between healthy human individuals. Some clones are missing from TCRdb's copy, which holds only in-frame ones; the method was immunoSEQ multiplex PCR. The sample comprises some 530,000 clones, almost 80% of which are singletons, and around 13% rests with the top ten. Material for sequencing was PBMCs. These receptors were taken from a middle-aged woman in good health. Some clones in this sample may be carry-over from other donors' samples.

The V call is TRBV28, the J call TRBJ2-1, with TRBD1 matching over 8 bases. Trimming at V came to 7 bases and at J to 9 bases, leaving 8 bases not matched to a gene. Germline V gene lookup returns CDR1 MDHEN and CDR2 SYDVKM. This CDR3 region has 13 residues. The CDR3 here is CASKGQGAFEQFF. The DNA of the CDR3 is TGTGCCAGCAAGGGGCAGGGGGCATTTGAGCAGTTCTTC.

The chain carries TRBV9 and TRBJ2-1, with 7 bases fitting TRBD2. Germline CDR1 is SGDLS and CDR2 is YYNGEE. Trimming removed 3 bases from V and 7 bases from J; junction bases left unmatched: 7. The CDR3 loop spans 14 amino acids. The DNA of the CDR3 is TGTGCCAGCAGCGAACGAGCGGGGAGGAATGAGCAGTTCTTC. Translating it yields CASSERAGRNEQFF.

Comment on this clone: The junction does not match germline at one end; this may be a read error. This rearrangement joins TRBV5-1 to TRBJ2-1, with 7 bases lining up with TRBD2. Germline assignment: CDR1 SGHRS and CDR2 YFSETQ. This CDR3 spans 17 amino acids. The CDR3 loop reads CASSSGLAGVGGNEQLF. In DNA, the CDR3 is TGCGCCAGCAGCTCGGGGCTGGCGGGAGTAGGAGGCAATGAGCAGCTCTTC.